Listed here are 27 T cell receptor beta chains from one sample, sequenced in a study of T cell responses to AZD1222 COVID-19 vaccine. Assay: immunoSEQ multiplex PCR; the TCRdb copy retains only in-frame clones and omits some. The data show some 110,000 clones, with approximately 90% seen just once and around 3.8% held by the top ten. The starting material was peripheral blood, obtained 28 days after the second AZD1222 dose. These receptor sequences come from an adult who received the AZD1222 COVID-19 vaccine.

The rearrangement links TRBV28 to TRBJ1-4; TRBD1 matches at 7 bases. V lost 8 bases to trimming and J lost 4 bases; unmatched junction nucleotides: 13. The CDR3 consists of 16 residues. CDR1 MDHEN and CDR2 SYDVKM come from the germline V gene. The CDR3 loop reads CASGSVRDSFNEKLFF. In nucleotides, the CDR3 is TGTGCCAGCGGCTCCGTCCGGGACAGCTTTAATGAAAAACTGTTTTTT.

The rearrangement joins TRBV12-3 or TRBV12-4 to TRBJ1-5, with D possibly being TRBD1 (6 bases). V lost 3 bases and J lost 7, with 10 bases in between. The length of the CDR3 is 13 residues. In DNA form, the CDR3 reads TGTGCCAGCAGTTTGGGGGGCCGGCAGCCCCAGCATTTT. This encodes CASSLGGRQPQHF.

The V call is TRBV3-1 (or the pseudogene TRBV3-2), the J call TRBJ2-7; D is ambiguous. Trimming stripped 0 bases from V and 1 base from J, with 7 bases between. The CDR3 covers 14 residues. Germline loops: CDR1 LGHDT, CDR2 YNNKEL (reference sequence). In DNA, the CDR3 is TGTGCCAGCAGCCAAGAGAGAGAGTCCTACGAGCAGTACTTC. Amino acid sequence: CASSQERESYEQYF.

The gene calls are TRBV7-9 and TRBJ2-7; TRBD2 agrees at 7 bases. The CDR3 consists of 13 residues. Trimming removed 4 bases from V and 6 bases from J; junction bases left unmatched: 6. CDR1 is SEHNR and CDR2 is FQNEAQ in the germline V gene (reference sequence). DNA for the CDR3: TGTGCCAGCAGCTCTAGGACTAGTGGCGAGCAGTACTTC. Amino acids: CASSSRTSGEQYF.

The rearrangement joins TRBV7-3 to TRBJ2-1, with 8 nucleotides matching TRBD2. Unmatched junction bases numbered 3, after V lost 2 bases and J lost 9 bases. The CDR3 consists of 13 residues. Looked up from germline, CDR1 is SGHTA and CDR2 is FQGTGA. The CDR3, as DNA: TGTGCCAGCAGCTTAGATCGGGAGGGTGAGCAGTTCTTC. It is translated as CASSLDREGEQFF.

The gene calls are TRBV6-4 and TRBJ1-2; TRBD1 matches at 8 bases. The junction had 6 bases not matched to a gene; V was cut back by 0 bases and J by 6 bases. CDR3 length: 15 residues. The germline CDR1 and CDR2 sequences are MRHNA and SNTAGT. The CDR3 DNA follows: TGTGCCAGCAGTGACTCAGGGGACAGGAGGGATGGCTACACCTTC. Translated: CASSDSGDRRDGYTF.

The rearrangement joins TRBV5-1 to TRBJ1-1; 8 nucleotides match TRBD1. Germline loops: CDR1 SGHRS, CDR2 YFSETQ. The CDR3 sequence is 15 residues long. The V gene end was trimmed by 0 bases and the J gene end by 6 bases; junction bases not matched to a gene: 7. This CDR3 is CASSLAWTGFAEAFF. Written as DNA, the CDR3 is TGCGCCAGCAGCTTGGCCTGGACAGGGTTCGCTGAAGCTTTCTTT.

This clone has more than one count but fewer than ten. The rearrangement joins TRBV30 to TRBJ1-6, with D unresolved. Germline V gene data show CDR1 as GTSNPN and CDR2 as SVGIG (reference sequence). Between the trimmed V and J ends, which lost 3 bases and 0 bases, there was a span of 21 bases. The CDR3 runs 19 residues. DNA of the CDR3: TGTGCCTGGAGGGGAACAGACCGAGTCATCTCCTCCTATAATTCACCCCTCCACTTT. Amino acids: CAWRGTDRVISSYNSPLHF.

The gene calls are TRBV7-8 and TRBJ1-4; D is unclear. The CDR3 extends over 16 amino acids. The ends were cut back, 1 base at V and 3 bases at J, with 12 bases in the middle. Germline V gives CDR1 SGHVS, CDR2 FQNEAQ. CDR3 sequence (DNA): TGTGCCAGCAGCTTAGGGCAGGCAGGACCTAATGAAAAACTGTTTTTT. Translation gives CASSLGQAGPNEKLFF.

The chain is built from TRBV3-1 (or the pseudogene TRBV3-2) and TRBJ1-2; weak D call: TRBD1 (5 bases). V was clipped by 3 bases and J by 7 bases, with 15 bases between them. The germline V gene encodes CDR1 LGHDT and CDR2 YNNKEL (reference sequence). This CDR3 is built from 14 residues. CDR3 sequence reads: CASSHLIGEGGYTF. CDR3 nucleotide sequence: TGTGCCAGCAGCCACCTTATAGGGGAGGGTGGCTACACCTTC.

V is TRBV7-2 and J is TRBJ1-5; D is possibly TRBD1 (6 bases). This CDR3 is built from 15 residues. V gave up 1 base and J gave up 4 bases, with 11 bases separating them. CDR1 is SGHTA and CDR2 is FQGNSA in the germline V gene. Here the CDR3 DNA reads TGTGCCAGCAGCTTAGACAGGGCTTTGAATCAGCCCCAGCATTTT. It encodes CASSLDRALNQPQHF.

This clone was counted a few times. The rearrangement joins TRBV19 to TRBJ2-2, with 10 bases matching TRBD2. CDR3 length: 17 amino acids. Germline V gives CDR1 LNHDA, CDR2 SQIVND (reference sequence). Trimming took 9 bases from V and 3 from J; bases not matched to a gene: 13. CDR3 in DNA: TGTGCCAGCCGCCGAAAAGGGCTAGCGGGAGACACCGGGGAGCTGTTTTTT. Translated: CASRRKGLAGDTGELFF.

The CDR3 here is CASSVRVGRAYEQYF. The CDR3 nucleotides read TGTGCCAGCAGCGTAAGGGTCGGCAGGGCCTACGAGCAGTACTTC. The chain joins TRBV9 to TRBJ2-7, with a tentative D call TRBD1 (5 bases). Germline lookup yields CDR1 SGDLS and CDR2 YYNGEE. The germline V and J ends were trimmed by 1 base and 2 bases, with 13 bases remaining between them. The CDR3 is 15 residues long.

The chain is built from TRBV6-6 and TRBJ2-1, with 10 bases that match TRBD2. CDR1 is MNHNY and CDR2 is SVGAGI in the germline V gene (reference sequence). The CDR3 consists of 17 residues. Trimming took 5 bases from V and 2 from J; bases not matched to a gene: 9. CDR3 sequence (DNA): TGTGCCAGCAGTCCCAATCTAGCGGGAGACACCTACAATGAGCAGTTCTTC. This encodes CASSPNLAGDTYNEQFF.

The CDR3 nucleotides read TGTGCCAGTAAACCCGGGACAGCGTACACTGAAGCTTTCTTT. Protein product: CASKPGTAYTEAFF. The chain is built from TRBV19 and TRBJ1-1; 7 bases line up with TRBD1. There are 14 residues in the CDR3. The V gene end was trimmed by 7 bases and the J gene end by 3 bases; junction bases not matched to a gene: 8. Per the germline V gene, CDR1 is LNHDA and CDR2 is SQIVND (reference sequence). Full variable domain (outside the CDR3, taken from reference TRBV19 and TRBJ1-1): DGGITQSPKYLFRKEGQNVTLSCEQNLNHDAMYWYRQDPGQGLRLIYYSQIVNDFQKGDIAEGYSVSREKKESFPLTVTSAQKNPTAFYLCASKPGTAYTEAFFGQGTRLTVV.

The rearrangement uses TRBV12-3 or TRBV12-4 and TRBJ1-1, with D unclear. The CDR3 sequence is 13 residues long. Trimming pared 0 bases from V and 1 base from J, leaving 3 bases between. DNA for the CDR3: TGTGCCAGCAGTTTAGCGGGGAACACTGAAGCTTTCTTT. Translation gives CASSLAGNTEAFF.

This clone appeared a single time. The V and J genes are TRBV6-5 and TRBJ1-3; weak D call: TRBD1 (6 bases). Trimming removed 2 bases from V and 4 bases from J, with 9 bases in between. The CDR3 has 14 residues. CDR1 is MNHEY and CDR2 is SVGAGI in the germline V gene. CDR3 sequence: CASSYTGTGNTIYF. In DNA form, the CDR3 reads TGTGCCAGCAGTTACACAGGGACAGGAAACACCATATATTTT.

The rearrangement links TRBV6-5 to TRBJ1-1; unclear D gene. CDR3 length equals 14 residues. V gave up 2 bases and J gave up 4 bases, with 11 bases separating them. The germline V gene has CDR1 MNHEY and CDR2 SVGAGI. In nucleotides, the CDR3 is TGTGCCAGCAGTTACGTGGTGGGAGGCACTGAAGCTTTCTTT. As protein: CASSYVVGGTEAFF.

This sequence joins TRBV11-2 and TRBJ1-1; D is possibly TRBD1 (5 bases). V shed 5 bases and J shed 6 bases, with 13 bases lying between them. The CDR3 is 13 amino acids. CDR1 is SGHAT, CDR2 FQNNGV, per germline. CDR3 amino acids: CASSPRDFSEAFF. The CDR3, as DNA: TGTGCCAGCAGCCCCCGGGACTTTTCTGAAGCTTTCTTT.

This chain links TRBV4-2 with TRBJ1-3; no clear D gene. The germline V gene encodes CDR1 LGHNA and CDR2 YNFKEQ. The CDR3 totals 16 residues. The germline V and J ends were trimmed by 0 bases and 0 bases, with 9 bases remaining between them. The CDR3 DNA reads TGTGCCAGCAGCCAAGAAATTGGTCCCTCTGGAAACACCATATATTTT. Translating it yields CASSQEIGPSGNTIYF.

The V gene is TRBV9, the J gene TRBJ2-7, with 9 positions matching TRBD2. With 4 bases clipped from V and 3 bases from J, the junction kept 5 bases outside the gene matches. Germline loops: CDR1 SGDLS, CDR2 YYNGEE. The CDR3 extends over 14 amino acids. CDR3 protein: CASSYRAGGYEQYF. The CDR3 region has the DNA TGTGCCAGCAGCTACCGAGCGGGGGGCTACGAGCAGTACTTC.

The chain recombines TRBV3-1 (or the pseudogene TRBV3-2) with TRBJ1-2; no clear D gene. The CDR3 is 12 amino acids. V was pared by 8 bases and J by 6 bases, with 13 bases between. Germline assignment: CDR1 LGHDT and CDR2 YNNKEL (reference sequence). CDR3 in DNA: TGTGCCAGCGGGGTGGGGTCTCATGGCTACACCTTC. Encoded protein: CASGVGSHGYTF.

The chain carries TRBV11-3 and TRBJ2-2; D gene uncertain. CDR1 and CDR2 from the germline V gene are SGHNT and YENEEA. V was cut by 1 base and J by 2 bases, with 5 bases left in between. The CDR3 has 14 amino acids. CDR3 bases: TGTGCCAGCAGCTTAGCCCCAAACACCGGGGAGCTGTTTTTT. This gives the protein CASSLAPNTGELFF. Based on the CDR3 plus reference TRBV11-3 and TRBJ2-2, the full variable domain is EAGVVQSPRYKIIEKKQPVAFWCNPISGHNTLYWYLQNLGQGPELLIRYENEEAVDDSQLPKDRFSAERLKGVDSTLKIQPAELGDSAVYLCASSLAPNTGELFFGEGSRLTVL.

In the case of this clone: Other nucleotide sequences in the sample specify the same CDR3. V gene TRBV7-3 combines with J gene TRBJ1-1; D gene unclear. Per germline, CDR1 SGHTA and CDR2 FQGTGA. V was cut by 1 base and J by 4 bases, with 7 bases left in between. The CDR3 has 13 residues. The CDR3 protein is CASSLRGGTEAFF. The CDR3 coding sequence is TGTGCCAGCAGCTTAAGAGGCGGCACTGAAGCTTTCTTT.

The V call is TRBV30, the J call TRBJ1-1; maybe TRBD1 (5 bases). Trimming stripped 1 base from V and 6 bases from J, with 9 bases between. Per germline, CDR1 GTSNPN and CDR2 SVGIG (reference sequence). The CDR3 covers 12 residues. CDR3 sequence reads: CAWSGRVPEAFF. CDR3 coding DNA: TGTGCCTGGAGTGGCAGGGTTCCTGAAGCTTTCTTT.

This chain uses TRBV4-1 with TRBJ1-6; D might be TRBD1 (5 bases). The V gene lost 0 bases and the J gene lost 7 bases, with 13 bases spanning the gap. The CDR3 runs to 16 residues. Germline V gene sequence: CDR1 MGHRA, CDR2 YSYEKL. The CDR3 loop is CASSQEFRVSNSPLHF. CDR3 nucleotides: TGCGCCAGCAGCCAAGAATTCAGGGTATCAAATTCACCCCTCCACTTT.

The V gene is TRBV10-3, the J gene TRBJ1-2; D gene uncertain. Germline values: CDR1 ENHRY, CDR2 SYGVKD. This CDR3 region has 13 residues. Trimming left V 0 bases short and J 8 bases short, with 10 bases between. CDR3: CAISESVAPGYTF. The CDR3 DNA is TGTGCCATCAGTGAGTCCGTCGCCCCGGGCTACACCTTC.